This is a list of T cell receptor beta chains from one sample in a study of cytomegalovirus exposure and HLA in healthy donors. The assay was immunoSEQ multiplex PCR, and TCRdb's table has in-frame clones only and misses some. The table records 110,000 to 150,000 clones, roughly 80% of them present only once. The sample taken for sequencing was PBMCs. The source of these receptors is a female donor in good health and CMV-seronegative. Both conserved end residues are part of each CDR3. Each record gives: V gene, D gene, clone size, J gene, CDR3 protein, CDR3 DNA. A D gene is named only where the DNA matches it firmly. Part of the rows lack a size; the others show once, few, many or a class for expanded clones.

TRBV5-1,TRBD1,-,TRBJ2-3,CASSSGTGETDTQYF,TGCGCCAGCAGCTCAGGAACAGGGGAAACAGATACGCAGTATTTT
TRBV6-5,TRBD2,-,TRBJ2-1,CASRGTSRNEQFF,TGTGCCAGCAGAGGGACTAGCAGGAATGAGCAGTTCTTC
TRBV11-2,-,-,TRBJ2-3,CASSLSGGGANADTQYF,TGTGCCAGCAGCTTAAGTGGGGGGGGCGCAAACGCAGATACGCAGTATTTT
TRBV27,TRBD1,-,TRBJ2-7,CASRAGTDTYEQYF,TGTGCCAGCAGGGCCGGGACAGATACCTACGAGCAGTACTTC
TRBV28,TRBD1,-,TRBJ1-3,CASSFAGTVSGNTIYF,TGTGCCAGCAGTTTTGCCGGGACAGTCTCTGGAAACACCATATATTTT
TRBV6-5,-,few,TRBJ1-5,CASRRRLRGNQPQHF,TGTGCCAGCAGGCGCAGGCTCAGGGGCAATCAGCCCCAGCATTTT
TRBV4-2,TRBD2,-,TRBJ2-7,CASSYKRGTYEQYF,TGTGCCAGCAGCTACAAGCGGGGTACCTACGAGCAGTACTTC
TRBV20-1,-,-,TRBJ2-7,CSAGTPYEQYF,TGCAGTGCAGGGACACCCTACGAGCAGTACTTC
TRBV19,-,-,TRBJ1-1,CASRAQGYTEAFF,TGTGCCAGTAGAGCGCAGGGCTACACTGAAGCTTTCTTT
TRBV30,TRBD1,-,TRBJ1-2,CAWSVQGAVGYTF,TGTGCCTGGAGTGTACAGGGGGCCGTCGGCTACACCTTC
TRBV5-8,-,-,TRBJ2-3,CASSLSISGSVDTQYF,TGTGCCAGCAGCTTGTCCATCTCTGGGAGTGTAGATACGCAGTATTTT
TRBV5-4,TRBD2,-,TRBJ2-5,CASSYISGGGETQYF,TGTGCCAGCAGCTATATTAGCGGGGGAGGCGAGACCCAGTACTTC
TRBV18,TRBD2,-,TRBJ2-3,CASSPLAGGLDTQYF,TGTGCCAGCTCACCCCTAGCGGGAGGGCTAGATACGCAGTATTTT
TRBV4-2,TRBD1,-,TRBJ1-2,CASSQAPRGTVNYGYTF,TGTGCCAGCAGCCAAGCTCCCAGGGGGACAGTAAACTATGGCTACACCTTC
TRBV21-1,-,-,TRBJ1-1,CASSVRQGKQAFF,TGTGCCAGCAGCGTAAGACAGGGGAAACAAGCTTTCTTT
TRBV19,TRBD1,-,TRBJ2-7,CASSPDRGQEYF,TGTGCCAGTAGTCCGGACAGGGGGCAGGAGTACTTC
TRBV6-1,TRBD1,-,TRBJ2-1,CASSEWPGGRNEQFF,TGTGCCAGCAGTGAATGGCCAGGGGGTAGGAATGAGCAGTTCTTC
TRBV28,-,-,TRBJ1-1,CASSMTGAAEAFF,TGTGCCAGCAGTATGACAGGTGCCGCTGAAGCTTTCTTT
TRBV5-4,-,few,TRBJ2-1,CASSTGGDEQFF,TGTGCCAGCAGCACAGGGGGGGATGAGCAGTTCTTC
TRBV2,TRBD2,-,TRBJ2-3,CASSTGLAGGGDTQYF,TGTGCCAGCAGTACGGGACTAGCGGGAGGGGGAGATACGCAGTATTTT
TRBV5-1,-,-,TRBJ2-3,CASSNLGDTQYF,TGCGCCAGCAGCAACCTCGGAGATACGCAGTATTTT
TRBV15,TRBD1,once,TRBJ2-5,CATSGDRGQETQYF,TGTGCCACCAGCGGGGACAGGGGGCAAGAGACCCAGTACTTC
TRBV5-1,TRBD2,-,TRBJ2-3,CASSLGAGVSTDTQYF,TGCGCCAGCAGCTTGGGGGCGGGAGTTAGCACAGATACGCAGTATTTT
TRBV2,-,-,TRBJ2-3,CASRLWTTADTQYF,TGTGCCAGCAGACTCTGGACTACCGCAGATACGCAGTATTTT
TRBV29-1,TRBD1,-,TRBJ1-2,CSVETGRLNGYTF,TGCAGCGTTGAGACAGGGCGGTTAAATGGCTACACCTTC
TRBV6-4,TRBD1,-,TRBJ2-3,CASSDSGQTDTQYF,TGTGCCAGCAGTGACTCGGGACAGACAGATACGCAGTATTTT
TRBV28,TRBD1,-,TRBJ1-4,CASSLKGAAEKLFF,TGTGCCAGCAGTTTAAAGGGGGCTGCTGAAAAACTGTTTTTT
TRBV27,TRBD2,-,TRBJ2-7,CASSTGLALSYEQYF,TGTGCCAGCAGCACGGGACTAGCCCTCTCCTACGAGCAGTACTTC
TRBV29-1,TRBD2,-,TRBJ2-3,CSVEDRGLAGVGTDTQYF,TGCAGCGTTGAAGATCGGGGACTAGCGGGAGTAGGAACAGATACGCAGTATTTT
TRBV6-1,-,-,TRBJ1-3,CASSEYRFSSGNTIYF,TGTGCCAGCAGTGAATACAGGTTCAGCTCTGGAAACACCATATATTTT
TRBV23-1,TRBD1,-,TRBJ1-4,CASSPLQGGWEKLFF,TGCGCCAGCAGTCCCCTACAGGGGGGGTGGGAAAAACTGTTTTTT
TRBV29-1,TRBD1,-,TRBJ1-1,CSVSFTGVNEAFF,TGCAGCGTTTCCTTTACAGGGGTTAATGAAGCTTTCTTT
TRBV4-1,TRBD2,-,TRBJ2-1,CASSLWTSGNNEQFF,TGCGCCAGCAGCCTCTGGACTAGCGGGAATAATGAGCAGTTCTTC
TRBV18,TRBD1,-,TRBJ2-7,CASSPGTGGAYEQYF,TGTGCCAGCTCACCAGGGACAGGGGGCGCCTACGAGCAGTACTTC
TRBV19,-,-,TRBJ1-5,CASSIAGDSNQPQHF,TGTGCCAGTAGTATTGCAGGGGATAGCAATCAGCCCCAGCATTTT
TRBV2,TRBD2,-,TRBJ2-7,CASTLGLAGEQYF,TGTGCCAGCACCTTGGGACTAGCGGGGGAGCAGTACTTC
TRBV28,-,-,TRBJ2-7,CASLPGQRYYEQYF,TGTGCCAGCCTCCCTGGACAGCGGTATTACGAGCAGTACTTC
TRBV5-6,-,-,TRBJ2-6,CASSFRGSSGANVLTF,TGTGCCAGCAGTTTCAGGGGAAGCTCTGGGGCCAACGTCCTGACTTTC
TRBV6-8,-,-,TRBJ2-6,CASSWDWTPGANVLTF,TGTGCCAGCTCTTGGGACTGGACCCCTGGGGCCAACGTCCTGACTTTC
TRBV6-1,TRBD1,few,TRBJ1-4,CASRKTGGFEEKLFF,TGTGCCAGCAGAAAAACAGGGGGCTTTGAGGAAAAACTGTTTTTT
TRBV6-6,-,-,TRBJ1-1,CASRRRGSNTEAFF,TGTGCCAGCAGGAGAAGGGGGTCGAACACTGAAGCTTTCTTT
TRBV6-1,-,-,TRBJ1-1,CASRPLRGMNTEAFF,TGTGCCAGCAGACCCCTGCGGGGGATGAACACTGAAGCTTTCTTT
TRBV5-1,-,few,TRBJ1-2,CASSLETDNYGYTF,TGCGCCAGCAGCTTGGAGACAGATAATTATGGCTACACCTTC
TRBV9,-,-,TRBJ2-7,CASSVGGSLGEQYF,TGTGCCAGCAGCGTAGGTGGGAGCCTTGGCGAGCAGTACTTC
TRBV6-6,TRBD1,-,TRBJ1-2,CASRETGSGGYTF,TGTGCCAGCAGAGAGACAGGGTCTGGTGGCTACACCTTC
TRBV9,-,once,TRBJ2-2,CASRQVANTGELFF,TGTGCCAGCAGACAAGTCGCGAACACCGGGGAGCTGTTTTTT
TRBV5-6,TRBD2,-,TRBJ2-1,CASSFKAGGPDNEQFF,TGTGCCAGCAGCTTCAAAGCGGGAGGGCCAGACAATGAGCAGTTCTTC